The 13 T cell receptor beta chains in this list originate from one sample, sequenced in a study of glioma-infiltrating T cells after dendritic cell vaccination (dated by TCRdb to about 2016). The library relied on the immunoSEQ multiplex PCR assay. In TCRdb, the immuneACCESS table is reduced to in-frame sequences with V and J assigned. These tables do not hold every clone; where another copy was compared, an unresolved V gene accounts for under half, and the others remain unexplained. This sample holds fewer than 35,000 clones; more than 85% were observed only once. The ten largest account for around 2.2% of the sample. Sequenced material: blood, taken before dendritic cell vaccination. Receptor source: a human donor with glioblastoma.

The V call is TRBV14, the J call TRBJ2-5, with 14 bases fitting TRBD2. The germline gives CDR1 SGHDN, CDR2 FVKESK. Losses at the gene ends were 4 bases for V and 4 bases for J; bases not matched to a gene: 5. The CDR3 is 16 residues long. The CDR3 DNA reads TGTGCCAGCAGCCCCGGGGGACTAGCGGGGGTAGAGACCCAGTACTTC. Translating it yields CASSPGGLAGVETQYF.

The chain uses TRBV7-9 and TRBJ1-2; D possibly corresponds to TRBD1 (6 bases). Trimming left V 4 bases short and J 0 bases short, with 12 bases between. Germline V gene lookup returns CDR1 SEHNR and CDR2 FQNEAQ (reference sequence). The CDR3 contains 15 residues. The CDR3 region has the DNA TGTGCCAGCAGCTCCCGGACAGAAGCTAACTATGGCTACACCTTC. Its protein is CASSSRTEANYGYTF.

The chain employs TRBV4-2 and TRBJ2-7; possible D gene TRBD1, 5 bases. CDR1 is LGHNA, CDR2 YNFKEQ, per germline. This CDR3 has 18 residues. Trimming shortened V by 2 bases and J by 1 base, and 21 bases separated the two germline ends. In nucleotides, the CDR3 is TGTGCCAGCAGCCAATACGGATTAGCAAGTGACAGATCCTACGAGCAGTACTTC. Amino acids: CASSQYGLASDRSYEQYF.

A word on this clone: Other DNA variants within this sample encode the same CDR3. This chain joins TRBV11-2 and TRBJ1-6; 7 bases are shared with TRBD1. With V trimmed by 3 bases and J by 0 bases, 2 bases remained unmatched. The CDR3 extends over 16 amino acids. The germline V gene has CDR1 SGHAT and CDR2 FQNNGV. The CDR3 spells CASSLGQSSYNSPLHF. In DNA form, the CDR3 reads TGTGCCAGCAGCTTGGGACAGAGCTCCTATAATTCACCCCTCCACTTT.

V gene TRBV5-1 combines with J gene TRBJ2-3; 9 bases map to TRBD1. The CDR3 runs 15 residues. V was clipped by 7 bases and J by 4 bases; unmatched bases: 10. Germline CDR1 and CDR2: SGHRS and YFSETQ. CDR3 in DNA: TGCGCCAGCCCCGGGACAGGGTATGTCGCAGATACGCAGTATTTT. Translating gives CASPGTGYVADTQYF.

CDR3 bases: TGTGCCAGCAGCTTGGGTAGCGACAGGTCCTATGGCTACACCTTC. It yields the protein CASSLGSDRSYGYTF. The chain links TRBV5-5 to TRBJ1-2, with D possibly being TRBD1 (6 bases). The V gene lost 0 bases and the J gene lost 4 bases, with 13 bases spanning the gap. The germline gives CDR1 SGHKS, CDR2 YYEKEE (reference sequence). The CDR3 consists of 15 residues.

This rearrangement joins TRBV6-1 to TRBJ1-3; 8 nucleotides agree with TRBD1. Germline trimming cut 4 bases from V and 4 bases from J; bases unmatched to any gene: 6. Germline lookup yields CDR1 MNHNS and CDR2 SASEGT. This CDR3 comprises 15 residues. The CDR3 region is CASSALQGGGNTIYF. CDR3 nucleotides: TGTGCCAGCAGTGCCCTACAGGGGGGAGGAAACACCATATATTTT.

The chain employs TRBV2 and TRBJ1-5; no definite D call. The CDR3 covers 14 residues. Deletions cut 2 bases from V and 4 bases from J, with 9 bases between. In germline, CDR1 is SNHLY, CDR2 FYNNEI. Here the CDR3 DNA reads TGTGCCAGCAGTGAATATACTAGGAATCAGCCCCAGCATTTT. This sequence encodes CASSEYTRNQPQHF.

The J gene is TRBJ1-2, the V gene TRBV4-1; 7 bases line up with TRBD1. Germline CDR1 reads MGHRA; CDR2 reads YSYEKL. After removal of 4 bases from V and 7 bases from J, the junction contained 9 bases not matched to a gene. The CDR3 contains 14 residues. This CDR3 is CASSPDRVNRGYTF. The CDR3 DNA reads TGCGCCAGCAGCCCCGACAGGGTAAACCGTGGCTACACCTTC.

The chain links TRBV6-5 to TRBJ1-2; TRBD1 is a possible D gene (5 bases). Looked up from germline, CDR1 is MNHEY and CDR2 is SVGAGI. The germline V and J ends were trimmed by 3 bases and 6 bases, with 17 bases remaining between them. The CDR3 extends over 15 amino acids. The CDR3 DNA reads as TGTGCCAGCAGTTATGGGACTAGGGCCTCGGATGGCTACACCTTC. As protein: CASSYGTRASDGYTF.

This clone was found once. This chain links TRBV29-1 with TRBJ1-1, with 8 bases that match TRBD1. The germline CDR1 and CDR2 sequences are SQVTM and ANQGSEA. Trimming at V came to 7 bases and at J to 7 bases, leaving 2 bases not matched to a gene. The CDR3 has 10 residues. CDR3 DNA: TGCAGCGGTGGGACAGGTGAAGCTTTCTTT. This gives the protein CSGGTGEAFF.

The chain employs TRBV30 and TRBJ2-3, with a weak D call TRBD2 (6 bases). The CDR3 has 17 residues. V was clipped by 0 bases and J by 0 bases, with 16 bases between them. CDR1 and CDR2 (germline): GTSNPN, SVGIG (reference sequence). The CDR3 is CAWSVSWGVGSTDTQYF. CDR3 DNA: TGTGCCTGGAGTGTGTCTTGGGGGGTTGGGAGCACAGATACGCAGTATTTT.

The chain uses TRBV7-2 and TRBJ1-2, with D hard to call. CDR3 length: 14 residues. Looked up from germline, CDR1 is SGHTA and CDR2 is FQGNSA. Trimming removed 2 bases from V and 6 bases from J, with 13 bases in between. The CDR3: CASSLPRGEDGYTF. DNA for the CDR3: TGTGCCAGCAGCTTACCCCGGGGAGAGGATGGCTACACCTTC.